The TCR beta chain under discussion was sequenced for a study of molecular identifiers for immune sequencing clone quantification. This CDR3 has 12 residues. The V end lost 7 bases, the J end lost 7 bases, and 11 bases lay between the germline ends. Each CDR3 protein is one row after TCRdb ran MiXCR on the PCR reads. The table lists approximately 550,000 distinct CDR3 sequences, roughly 26% of them singletons, with over 0.6% in the top ten. This clonotype was counted many times. The TCR originated in a human donor in good health. Some libraries in this study had Jurkat cell RNA spiked in. The sample consisted of naive CD8+ T cells from blood, with Jurkat cell RNA spiked in. Subset denoted: FACS-sorted CD8+CD4-CCR7+CD45RA+ naive T cells. The chain employs TRBV12-3 or TRBV12-4 and TRBJ1-5; D is uncertain. The CDR3 sequence is CASTPGNQPQHF. The CDR3 DNA reads as TGTGCCAGCACCCCCGGGAACCAGCCCCAGCATTTT.